This T cell receptor beta chain derives from a study of shared clonotypes between healthy human individuals. Overall study context: The study enrolled two women and three men aged 18 to 49. General observations from the study: Relative to memory subsets, naive subsets generally showed larger estimated richness.

With regard to this clone: Its antigen remains unidentified.

The CDR3 covers 16 residues. Trimming removed 1 base from V and 4 bases from J; junction bases left unmatched: 6. CDR1 is LNHDA, CDR2 SQIVND, per germline (reference sequence). The naive CD8 subset, CD45RO-negative cells positively selected for CCR7, excluded terminally differentiated effector memory CD45RA+ cells. The protocol was immunoSEQ multiplex PCR, while the TCRdb copy is restricted to in-frame clones and leaves out a portion. Of more than 2 million clones in the sample, about 94% were seen once. The sequence came from a young man in good health. Some clones in this sample may be carry-over from other donors' samples. Sequenced material: naive CD8+ T cells from PBMCs. The J gene is TRBJ2-3, the V gene TRBV19; 9 bases align to TRBD2. The CDR3 DNA reads TGTGCCAGTAGTATAGTGGCGGGAGGGGAGTCAGATACGCAGTATTTT. This translates into CASSIVAGGESDTQYF.